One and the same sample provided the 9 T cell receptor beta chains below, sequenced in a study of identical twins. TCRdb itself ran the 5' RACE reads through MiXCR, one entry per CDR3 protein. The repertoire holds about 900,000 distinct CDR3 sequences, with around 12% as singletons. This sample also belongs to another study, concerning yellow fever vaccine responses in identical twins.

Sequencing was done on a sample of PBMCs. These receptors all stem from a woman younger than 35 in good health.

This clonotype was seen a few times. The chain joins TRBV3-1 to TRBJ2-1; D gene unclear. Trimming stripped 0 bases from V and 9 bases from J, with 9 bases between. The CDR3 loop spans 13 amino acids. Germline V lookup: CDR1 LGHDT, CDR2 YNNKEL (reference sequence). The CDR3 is CASSQEGSREQFF. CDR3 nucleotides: TGTGCCAGCAGCCAAGAAGGGTCACGTGAGCAGTTCTTC.

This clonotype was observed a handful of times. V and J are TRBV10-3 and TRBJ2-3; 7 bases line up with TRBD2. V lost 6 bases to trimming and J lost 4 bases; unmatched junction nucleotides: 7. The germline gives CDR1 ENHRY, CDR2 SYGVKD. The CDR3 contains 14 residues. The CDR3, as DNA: TGTGCCATCAGCCCGGGACTAAATTCAGATACGCAGTATTTT. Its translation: CAISPGLNSDTQYF.

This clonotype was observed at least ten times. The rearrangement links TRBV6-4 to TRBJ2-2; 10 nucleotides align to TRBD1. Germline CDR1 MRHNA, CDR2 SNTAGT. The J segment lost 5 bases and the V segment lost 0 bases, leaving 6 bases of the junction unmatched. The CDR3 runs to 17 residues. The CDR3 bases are TGTGCCAGCAGTGACTCAACCGGGACAGGGGAGACCGGGGAGCTGTTTTTT. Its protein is CASSDSTGTGETGELFF.

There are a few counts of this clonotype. In nucleotides, the CDR3 is TGTGCCAGCAGAGCGGGGACCCTCTACGAGCAGTACTTC. Translating gives CASRAGTLYEQYF. This chain links TRBV6-1 with TRBJ2-7, with 7 bases matching TRBD2. Germline CDR1 MNHNS, CDR2 SASEGT. Trimming at V came to 6 bases and at J to 3 bases, leaving 5 bases not matched to a gene. This CDR3 contains 13 residues.

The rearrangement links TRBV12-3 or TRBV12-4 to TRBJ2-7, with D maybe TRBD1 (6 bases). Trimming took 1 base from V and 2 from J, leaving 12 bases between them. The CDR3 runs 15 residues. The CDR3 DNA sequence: TGTGCCAGCAGTTTAGGTGGGACACCCCCCTACGAGCAGTACTTC. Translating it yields CASSLGGTPPYEQYF.

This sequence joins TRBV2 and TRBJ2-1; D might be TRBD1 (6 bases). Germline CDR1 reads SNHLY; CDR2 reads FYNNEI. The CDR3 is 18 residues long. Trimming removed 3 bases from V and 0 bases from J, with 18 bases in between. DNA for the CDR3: TGTGCCAGCAGTGAGGGCCCCAGGGGCTCAAGCTCCTACAATGAGCAGTTCTTC. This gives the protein CASSEGPRGSSSYNEQFF.

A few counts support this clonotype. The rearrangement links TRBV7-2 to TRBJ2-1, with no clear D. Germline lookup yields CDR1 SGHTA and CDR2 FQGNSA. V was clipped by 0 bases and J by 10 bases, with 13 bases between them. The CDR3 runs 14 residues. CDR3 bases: TGTGCCAGCAGCTTAGCCCCTCCCGACATGGAGCAGTTCTTC. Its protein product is CASSLAPPDMEQFF.

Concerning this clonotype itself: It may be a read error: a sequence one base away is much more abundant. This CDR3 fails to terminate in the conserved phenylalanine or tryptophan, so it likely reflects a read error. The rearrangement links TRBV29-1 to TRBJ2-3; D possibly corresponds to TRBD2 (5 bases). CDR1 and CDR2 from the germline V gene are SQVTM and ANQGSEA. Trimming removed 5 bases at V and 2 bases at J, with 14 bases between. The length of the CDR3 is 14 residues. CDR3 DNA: TGCAGCGTTACCCCTAGCCATCACACAGATACGCAGTATTTG. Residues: CSVTPSHHTDTQYL.

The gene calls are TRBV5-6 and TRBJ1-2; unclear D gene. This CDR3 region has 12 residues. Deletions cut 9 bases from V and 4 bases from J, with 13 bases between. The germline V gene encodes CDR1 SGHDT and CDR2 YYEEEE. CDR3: CAMSLGLYGYTF. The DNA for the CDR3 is TGTGCCATGAGCTTGGGCCTCTATGGCTACACCTTC.